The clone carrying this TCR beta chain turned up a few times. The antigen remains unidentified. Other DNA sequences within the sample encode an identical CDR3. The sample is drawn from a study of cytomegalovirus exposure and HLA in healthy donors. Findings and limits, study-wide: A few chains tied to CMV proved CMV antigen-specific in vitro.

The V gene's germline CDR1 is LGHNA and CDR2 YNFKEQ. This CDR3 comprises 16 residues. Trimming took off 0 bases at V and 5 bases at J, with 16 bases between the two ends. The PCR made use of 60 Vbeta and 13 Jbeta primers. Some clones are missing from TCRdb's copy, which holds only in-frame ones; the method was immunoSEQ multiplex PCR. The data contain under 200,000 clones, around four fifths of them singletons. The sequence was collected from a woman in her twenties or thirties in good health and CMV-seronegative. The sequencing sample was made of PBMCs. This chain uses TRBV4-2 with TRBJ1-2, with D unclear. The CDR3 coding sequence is TGTGCCAGCAGCCAAGATCTAGCGGACTCTCGGTATGGCTACACCTTC. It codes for CASSQDLADSRYGYTF.